One sample yielded the 2 T cell receptor beta chains listed below, sequenced in a study of shared clonotypes between healthy human individuals. Here immunoSEQ multiplex PCR was the method, and the copy in TCRdb shows in-frame clones only, minus some. The table lists 2 million to 2.5 million clones, 85% to 95% of them singletons. Sequenced material: naive CD4+ T cells from PBMCs. The sample's subset: CD45RA+ positively selected. The source is a young man in good health. Some clones in this sample may be carry-over from other donors' samples.

The chain employs TRBV5-3 and TRBJ1-1; 10 nucleotides match TRBD1. TRBV5-3 is assigned to the ORF class and has an uncertain function. There are 17 residues in the CDR3. V gave up 4 bases and J gave up 0 bases; unmatched junction bases: 9. The CDR3 nucleotides read TGTGCCAGAAGCCAGGACAGGGGGACGATCTTGAACACTGAAGCTTTCTTT. Its translation is CARSQDRGTILNTEAFF.

This chain joins TRBV5-4 and TRBJ1-2; unclear D gene. This CDR3 region has 15 residues. V was cut by 1 base and J by 1 base, with 11 bases left in between. Germline lookup yields CDR1 SGHNT and CDR2 YYREEE (reference sequence). This CDR3 reads CASSLPPSFNYGYTF. CDR3 nucleotide sequence: TGTGCCAGCAGCTTGCCCCCTTCCTTTAACTATGGCTACACCTTC.